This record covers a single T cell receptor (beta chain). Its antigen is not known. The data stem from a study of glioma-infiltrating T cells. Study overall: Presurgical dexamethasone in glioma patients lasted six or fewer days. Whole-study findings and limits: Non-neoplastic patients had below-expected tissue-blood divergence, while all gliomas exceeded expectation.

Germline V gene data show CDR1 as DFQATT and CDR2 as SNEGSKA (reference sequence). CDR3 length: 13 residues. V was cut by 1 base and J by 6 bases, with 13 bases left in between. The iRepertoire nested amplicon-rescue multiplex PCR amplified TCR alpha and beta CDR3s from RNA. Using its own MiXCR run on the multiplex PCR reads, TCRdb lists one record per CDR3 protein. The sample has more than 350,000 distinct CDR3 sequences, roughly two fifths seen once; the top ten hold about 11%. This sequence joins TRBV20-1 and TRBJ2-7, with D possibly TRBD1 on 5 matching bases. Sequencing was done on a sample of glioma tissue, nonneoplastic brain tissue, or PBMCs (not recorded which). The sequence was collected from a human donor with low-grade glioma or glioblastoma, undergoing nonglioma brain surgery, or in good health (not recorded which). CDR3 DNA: TGCAGTGCTAGAGTGCGGCTAGGGGCCGAGCAGTACTTC. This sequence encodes CSARVRLGAEQYF.